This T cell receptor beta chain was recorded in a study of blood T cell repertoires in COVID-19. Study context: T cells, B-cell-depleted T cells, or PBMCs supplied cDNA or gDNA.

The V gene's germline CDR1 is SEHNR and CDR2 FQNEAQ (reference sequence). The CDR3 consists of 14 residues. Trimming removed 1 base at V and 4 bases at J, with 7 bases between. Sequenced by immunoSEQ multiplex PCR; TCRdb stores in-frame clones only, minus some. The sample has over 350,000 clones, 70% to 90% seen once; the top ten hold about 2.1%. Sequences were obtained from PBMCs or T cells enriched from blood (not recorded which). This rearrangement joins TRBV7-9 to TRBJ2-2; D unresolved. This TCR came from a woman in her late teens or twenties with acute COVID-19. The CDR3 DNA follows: TGTGCCAGCAGCTTAGAGACGGGCACCGGGGAGCTGTTTTTT. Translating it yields CASSLETGTGELFF.